The entry below describes one T cell receptor (beta chain). Antigen unknown. Germline values: CDR1 SGHTA, CDR2 FQGNSA. V was shortened by 5 bases and J by 0 bases, with 8 bases between the two germline ends. This CDR3 region has 14 residues. The data were taken from a study of T cell repertoires in cytomegalovirus infection. Study in general: Public TCR beta signatures marked donors with CMV infection and the matching HLA.

TCRdb called the reads again in MiXCR, with one record for every CDR3 protein. Of around 490,000 distinct CDR3 sequences listed, about 30% are singletons. Study-level points and caveats: Using cumulative public TCR beta family frequency, the authors identified those who carried CMV together with the relevant HLA. In two of eight donors, the top clonotype was HLA-C-restricted CMV-specific.

The source is a human donor in good health (CMV status not recorded). Some clones in this sample may be carry-over from other donors' samples. The rearrangement links TRBV7-2 to TRBJ2-1, with unresolved D. The material sequenced was PBMCs. CDR3 region: CASSRPGSYNEQFF. The CDR3 DNA is TGTGCCAGCAGCCGCCCTGGCTCCTACAATGAGCAGTTCTTC.